The 13 T cell receptor beta chains listed next were all sequenced from one sample in a study of CD4+ T cells in melanoma. Repertoires were generated with immunoSEQ multiplex PCR, while TCRdb's copy carries only in-frame clones and drops some. This table has more than 13,000 clones, approximately 83% appearing once. The source material was cells from a culture (not recorded whether cultured in vitro). Receptor source: a human donor with melanoma.

The V call is TRBV18, the J call TRBJ2-6; D is unclear. Per the germline V gene, CDR1 is KGHSH and CDR2 is LQKENI. V was trimmed by 0 bases and J by 0 bases, leaving 12 bases between them. The CDR3 runs 18 residues. CDR3 in DNA: TGTGCCAGCTCACCACCTACGATCTATGACTCTGGGGCCAACGTCCTGACTTTC. This gives the protein CASSPPTIYDSGANVLTF.

V is TRBV18 and J is TRBJ1-1, with TRBD1 matching 8 bases. The CDR3 spans 17 residues. V lost 2 bases and J lost 3; bases outside the gene matches: 11. Germline V gene sequence: CDR1 KGHSH, CDR2 LQKENI. The CDR3 spells CASSPSLQGGSHTEAFF. Here the CDR3 DNA reads TGTGCCAGCTCACCATCCCTACAGGGGGGCTCGCACACTGAAGCTTTCTTT.

The rearrangement joins TRBV2 to TRBJ1-6, with unresolved D. Germline V gene data show CDR1 as SNHLY and CDR2 as FYNNEI. V lost 6 bases and J lost 6, with 15 bases in between. The CDR3 runs to 15 residues. This CDR3 reads CASSGLEAGNSPLHF. In DNA, the CDR3 is TGTGCCAGCAGCGGGCTTGAAGCCGGTAATTCACCCCTCCACTTT.

This clone was detected once. The CDR3 DNA is TGTGCCAGCAGCCCACAACAACTAGCGGGGGACGGGAATGAGCAGTTCTTC. Translation gives CASSPQQLAGDGNEQFF. The gene calls are TRBV11-2 and TRBJ2-1; 11 nucleotides align to TRBD2. V shed 5 bases, J shed 7 bases, and the junction held 13 bases outside the gene matches. CDR3 size: 17 residues. The V gene's germline CDR1 is SGHAT and CDR2 FQNNGV. The variable domain in full, with the rest retrieved from reference TRBV11-2 and TRBJ2-1, is EAGVAQSPRYKIIEKRQSVAFWCNPISGHATLYWYQQILGQGPKLLIQFQNNGVVDDSQLPKDRFSAERLKGVDSTLKIQPAKLEDSAVYLCASSPQQLAGDGNEQFFGPGTRLTVL.

The V and J genes are TRBV19 and TRBJ2-7, with D possibly TRBD1 on 6 matching bases. Germline CDR1 and CDR2: LNHDA and SQIVND (reference sequence). The CDR3 is 12 residues long. The ends were cut back, 4 bases at V and 4 bases at J, with 8 bases in the middle. The CDR3 sequence is CASSTGQYEQYF. In nucleotides, the CDR3 is TGTGCCAGTAGTACCGGACAGTACGAGCAGTACTTC. The variable domain in full, with the rest retrieved from reference TRBV19 and TRBJ2-7, is DGGITQSPKYLFRKEGQNVTLSCEQNLNHDAMYWYRQDPGQGLRLIYYSQIVNDFQKGDIAEGYSVSREKKESFPLTVTSAQKNPTAFYLCASSTGQYEQYFGPGTRLTVT.

This clone has a handful of counts. The chain combines TRBV19 with TRBJ1-1; the match to TRBD1 covers 10 bases. V gave up 3 bases and J gave up 6 bases; unmatched junction bases: 4. The CDR3 covers 14 residues. Germline V gene lookup returns CDR1 LNHDA and CDR2 SQIVND (reference sequence). In nucleotides, the CDR3 is TGTGCCAGTAGTATGTGGGACAGGGGATCTGAAGCTTTCTTT. It encodes CASSMWDRGSEAFF.

The gene calls are TRBV5-1 and TRBJ2-5, with 10 bases lining up with TRBD2. Germline lookup yields CDR1 SGHRS and CDR2 YFSETQ. This CDR3 is built from 14 residues. Losses at the gene ends were 7 bases for V and 2 bases for J; bases not matched to a gene: 5. The CDR3 reads CASSTSGMQETQYF. The CDR3 nucleotides read TGCGCCAGCTCCACTAGCGGGATGCAAGAGACCCAGTACTTC. The full variable domain, completed using reference TRBV5-1 and TRBJ2-5, is KAGVTQTPRYLIKTRGQQVTLSCSPISGHRSVSWYQQTPGQGLQFLFEYFSETQRNKGNFPGRFSGRQFSNSRSEMNVSTLELGDSALYLCASSTSGMQETQYFGPGTRLLVL.

V gene TRBV5-1 combines with J gene TRBJ1-2; 10 positions agree with TRBD1. Germline V CDR1 and CDR2: SGHRS, YFSETQ. Losses at the gene ends were 3 bases for V and 6 bases for J; bases not matched to a gene: 2. The CDR3 loop spans 13 amino acids. CDR3 loop: CASSSTGGNGYTF. The CDR3 DNA is TGCGCCAGCAGCTCGACAGGGGGCAATGGCTACACCTTC.

The chain links TRBV5-1 to TRBJ1-4, with TRBD1 matching 7 bases. This CDR3 spans 15 amino acids. The J segment lost 7 bases and the V segment lost 3 bases, leaving 9 bases of the junction unmatched. Germline CDR1 SGHRS, CDR2 YFSETQ. For the CDR3, the DNA is TGCGCCAGCAGCTCGATGACAGGGCAGAGTGAAAAACTGTTTTTT. Protein sequence: CASSSMTGQSEKLFF.

This rearrangement joins TRBV6-5 to TRBJ1-6, with D perhaps TRBD1 (5 bases). With 0 bases removed from V and 7 bases from J, the gap between germline ends came to 10 bases. The germline CDR1 and CDR2 sequences are MNHEY and SVGAGI. This CDR3 spans 15 amino acids. CDR3 DNA sequence: TGTGCCAGCAGTTACTCGAGGGGATGGAATTCACCCCTCCACTTT. Amino acid sequence: CASSYSRGWNSPLHF.

The chain employs TRBV2 and TRBJ1-5; D perhaps matches TRBD1 (5 bases). Germline CDR1 is SNHLY and CDR2 is FYNNEI. The CDR3 has 15 residues. With 4 bases removed from V and 5 bases from J, the gap between germline ends came to 15 bases. CDR3 nucleotide sequence: TGTGCCAGCAGTGGGGATCAGGGACCGTATCAGCCCCAGCATTTT. Amino acids: CASSGDQGPYQPQHF.

The chain combines TRBV7-2 with TRBJ2-2; 7 nucleotides agree with TRBD1. The ends lost 5 bases at V and 3 bases at J; junction bases unmatched: 3. Germline assignment: CDR1 SGHTA and CDR2 FQGNSA. CDR3 size: 14 residues. CDR3 sequence reads: CASSLQGYTGELFF. Written as DNA, the CDR3 is TGTGCCAGCAGCCTACAGGGGTACACCGGGGAGCTGTTTTTT.

The CDR3 loop reads CSAQNTEAFF. CDR3 sequence (DNA): TGCAGCGCTCAGAACACTGAAGCTTTCTTT. The V call is TRBV29-1, the J call TRBJ1-1; D gene unclear. CDR3 length: 10 residues. Trimming stripped 7 bases from V and 1 base from J, with 4 bases between. CDR1 SQVTM and CDR2 ANQGSEA come from the germline V gene.